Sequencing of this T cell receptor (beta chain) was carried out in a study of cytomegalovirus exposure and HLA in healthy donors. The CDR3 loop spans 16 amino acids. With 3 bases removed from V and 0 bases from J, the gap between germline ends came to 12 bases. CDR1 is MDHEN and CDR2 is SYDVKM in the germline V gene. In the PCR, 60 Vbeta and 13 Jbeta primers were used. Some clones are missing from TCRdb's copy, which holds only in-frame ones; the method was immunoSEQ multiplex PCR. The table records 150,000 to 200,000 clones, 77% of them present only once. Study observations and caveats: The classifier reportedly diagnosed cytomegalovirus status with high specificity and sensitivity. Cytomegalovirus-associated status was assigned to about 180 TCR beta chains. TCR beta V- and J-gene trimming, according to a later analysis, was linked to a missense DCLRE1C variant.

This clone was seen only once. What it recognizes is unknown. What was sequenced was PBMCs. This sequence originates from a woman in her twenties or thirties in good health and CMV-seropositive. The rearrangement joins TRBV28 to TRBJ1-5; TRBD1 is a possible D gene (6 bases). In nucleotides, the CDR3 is TGTGCCAGCAGTTTGAGTACAGGGAGTAGCAATCAGCCCCAGCATTTT. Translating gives CASSLSTGSSNQPQHF. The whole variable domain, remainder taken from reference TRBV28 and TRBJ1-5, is DVKVTQSSRYLVKRTGEKVFLECVQDMDHENMFWYRQDPGLGLRLIYFSYDVKMKEKGDIPEGYSVSREKKERFSLILESASTNQTSMYLCASSLSTGSSNQPQHFGDGTRLSIL.